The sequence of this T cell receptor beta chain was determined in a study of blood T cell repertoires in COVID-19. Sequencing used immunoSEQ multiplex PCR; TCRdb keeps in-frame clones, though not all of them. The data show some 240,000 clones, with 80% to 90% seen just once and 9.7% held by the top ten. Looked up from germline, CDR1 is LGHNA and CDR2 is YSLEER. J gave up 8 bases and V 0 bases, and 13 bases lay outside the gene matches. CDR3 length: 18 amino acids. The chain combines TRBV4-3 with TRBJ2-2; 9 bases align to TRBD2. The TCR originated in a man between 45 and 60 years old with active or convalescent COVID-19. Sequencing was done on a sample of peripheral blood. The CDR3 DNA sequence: TGCGCCAGCAGCCAAGAGAAAATGAGGGGACTAGCATCTGGGGAGCTGTTTTTT. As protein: CASSQEKMRGLASGELFF.